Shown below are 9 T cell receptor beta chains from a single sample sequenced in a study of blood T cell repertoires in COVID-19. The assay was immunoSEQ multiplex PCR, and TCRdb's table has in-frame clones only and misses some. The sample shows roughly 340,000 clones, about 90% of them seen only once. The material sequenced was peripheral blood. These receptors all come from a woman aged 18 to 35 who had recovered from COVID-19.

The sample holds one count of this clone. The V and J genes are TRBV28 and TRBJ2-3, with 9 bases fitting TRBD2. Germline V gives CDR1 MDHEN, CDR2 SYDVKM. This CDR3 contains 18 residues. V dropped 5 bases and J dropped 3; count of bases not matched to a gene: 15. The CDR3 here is CASSSPIAGDTWTDTQYF. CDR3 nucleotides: TGTGCCAGCAGTAGCCCGATAGCGGGAGATACCTGGACAGATACGCAGTATTTT.

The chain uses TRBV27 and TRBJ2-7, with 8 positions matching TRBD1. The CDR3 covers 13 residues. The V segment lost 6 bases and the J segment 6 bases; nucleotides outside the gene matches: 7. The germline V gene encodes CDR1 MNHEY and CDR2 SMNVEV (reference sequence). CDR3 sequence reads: CASRPDRGGEQYV. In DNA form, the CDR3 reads TGTGCCAGCAGGCCAGACAGGGGAGGCGAGCAGTACGTC.

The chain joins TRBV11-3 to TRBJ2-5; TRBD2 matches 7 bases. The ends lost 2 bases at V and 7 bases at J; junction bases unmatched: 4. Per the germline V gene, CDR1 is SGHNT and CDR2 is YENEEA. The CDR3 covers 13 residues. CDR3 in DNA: TGTGCCAGCAGCTTAACTCGCGGGGGGACCCAGTACTTC. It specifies CASSLTRGGTQYF.

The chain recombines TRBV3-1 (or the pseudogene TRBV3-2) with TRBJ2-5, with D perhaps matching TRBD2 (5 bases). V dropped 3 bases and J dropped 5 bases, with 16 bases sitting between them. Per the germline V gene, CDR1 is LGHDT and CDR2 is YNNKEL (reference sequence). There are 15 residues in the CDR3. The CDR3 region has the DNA TGTGCCAGCAGCCACGCTGGACTGGGCGGGGAGACCCAGTACTTC. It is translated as CASSHAGLGGETQYF.

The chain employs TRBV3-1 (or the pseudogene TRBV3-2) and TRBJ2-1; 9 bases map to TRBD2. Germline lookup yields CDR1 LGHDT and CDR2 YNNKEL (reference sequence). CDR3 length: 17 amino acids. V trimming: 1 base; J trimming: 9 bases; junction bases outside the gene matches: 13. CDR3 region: CASSQGVSGRFLAEQFF. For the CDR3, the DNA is TGTGCCAGCAGCCAAGGGGTTAGCGGGAGATTTCTTGCTGAGCAGTTCTTC.

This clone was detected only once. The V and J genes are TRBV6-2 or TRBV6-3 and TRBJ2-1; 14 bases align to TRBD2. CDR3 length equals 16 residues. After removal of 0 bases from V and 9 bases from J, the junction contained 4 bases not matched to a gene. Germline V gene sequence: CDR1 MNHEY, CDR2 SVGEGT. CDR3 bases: TGTGCCAGCAGTTACTCGAGACTAGCGGGAGGGGGTGAGCAGTTCTTC. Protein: CASSYSRLAGGGEQFF.

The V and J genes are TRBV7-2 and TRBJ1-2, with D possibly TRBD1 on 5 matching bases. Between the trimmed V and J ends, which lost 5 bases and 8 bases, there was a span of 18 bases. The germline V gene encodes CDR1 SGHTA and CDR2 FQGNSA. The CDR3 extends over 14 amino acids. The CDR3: CASSRLSGGWGYTF. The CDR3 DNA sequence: TGTGCCAGCAGCCGCTTATCGGGGGGTTGGGGCTACACCTTC.

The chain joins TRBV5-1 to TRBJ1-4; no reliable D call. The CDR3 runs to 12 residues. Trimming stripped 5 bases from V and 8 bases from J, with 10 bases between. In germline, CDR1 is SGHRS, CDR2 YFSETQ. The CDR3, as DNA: TGCGCCAGCAGTTTGAACCGGGAAAAACTGTTTTTT. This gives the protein CASSLNREKLFF.

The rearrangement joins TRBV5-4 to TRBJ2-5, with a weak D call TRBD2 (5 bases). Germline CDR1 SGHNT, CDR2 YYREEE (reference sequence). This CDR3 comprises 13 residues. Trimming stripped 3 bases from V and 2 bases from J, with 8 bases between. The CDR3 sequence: CASSYGLQETQYF. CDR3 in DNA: TGTGCCAGCAGCTACGGACTGCAAGAGACCCAGTACTTC.